The entry below gives a single T cell receptor (beta chain) sequence along with its context. Its target is unknown. These data originate in a study of cytotoxic CD8 clonotypes in ibrutinib-treated CLL. Study overall: Partial response occurred in approximately 25 patients and complete response in 2; at median about 70 months, approximately 15 remained remitted and approximately 12 progressed. Response sampling came at median around 12 months of treatment, ranging about 6 to 36 months. Study-level points and caveats: Ibrutinib response saw clonality rise, and progression saw it return toward baseline.

Germline V CDR1 and CDR2: KGHSH, LQKENI. The CDR3 has 17 amino acids. V shed 1 base, J shed 1 base, and the junction held 9 bases outside the gene matches. Libraries were prepared by immunoSEQ multiplex PCR; TCRdb keeps only in-frame clonotypes and omits some of them. The sample lists about 250,000 clones; 70% were seen once. Sequencing used PBMCs, obtained after 24 months of ibrutinib treatment. The TCR was taken from a human donor with chronic lymphocytic leukemia. The V gene is TRBV18, the J gene TRBJ2-5, with 7 bases identical to TRBD1. CDR3 loop: CASSPRRPPGGQETQYF. DNA of the CDR3: TGTGCCAGCTCACCACGCCGCCCCCCAGGGGGCCAAGAGACCCAGTACTTC.